These 18 T cell receptor beta chains share one sample of origin, sequenced in a study of blood T cell repertoires in COVID-19. Sequencing was performed with immunoSEQ multiplex PCR; in TCRdb, only in-frame clones are kept and a portion is missing. Among around 310,000 clones listed, 75% to 90% were seen once. Sequences were obtained from PBMCs or T cells enriched from blood (not recorded which). The receptors derive from a man in his thirties or forties who had recovered from COVID-19.

The gene calls are TRBV6-5 and TRBJ1-1; 7 bases map to TRBD1. CDR3 length: 13 residues. The germline V gene has CDR1 MNHEY and CDR2 SVGAGI. V shed 6 bases, J shed 7 bases, and the junction held 8 bases outside the gene matches. CDR3: CASSDNRGGEAFF. DNA of the CDR3: TGTGCCAGCAGCGATAACAGGGGTGGTGAAGCTTTCTTT.

This chain joins TRBV7-8 and TRBJ1-1; maybe TRBD1 (5 bases). CDR3 size: 14 residues. Trimming left V 2 bases short and J 1 base short, with 8 bases between. Germline values: CDR1 SGHVS, CDR2 FQNEAQ. DNA for the CDR3: TGTGCCAGCAGCTTATCTGACAGGAACACTGAAGCTTTCTTT. Translated, it gives CASSLSDRNTEAFF.

J is TRBJ1-5 and V is TRBV30; D is unclear. The CDR3 consists of 14 residues. Trimming pared 2 bases from V and 1 base from J, leaving 9 bases between. Germline-derived CDR1 and CDR2 are GTSNPN and SVGIG (reference sequence). The CDR3 region is CAWSYGVSNQPQHF. CDR3 nucleotides: TGTGCCTGGAGTTACGGAGTAAGCAATCAGCCCCAGCATTTT.

DNA for the CDR3: TGTGCCAGCCGAGGGACAGCTAATGAAAAACTGTTTTTT. Amino acid sequence: CASRGTANEKLFF. The V and J genes are TRBV18 and TRBJ1-4, with 7 bases matching TRBD1. The CDR3 sequence is 13 residues long. The germline V gene has CDR1 KGHSH and CDR2 LQKENI. Trimming removed 8 bases from V and 3 bases from J; junction bases left unmatched: 3.

The chain carries TRBV15 and TRBJ2-7; 9 bases align to TRBD2. From germline, CDR1 is LNHNV and CDR2 YYDKDF (reference sequence). The ends lost 1 base at V and 3 bases at J; junction bases unmatched: 4. The CDR3 extends over 15 amino acids. CDR3 protein: CATSRGLADIYEQYF. DNA for the CDR3: TGTGCCACCAGCAGAGGACTAGCGGATATCTACGAGCAGTACTTC.

The V and J genes are TRBV7-6 and TRBJ2-7, with D possibly being TRBD2 (5 bases). The CDR3 is 15 amino acids. Trimming cost V 1 base and J 6 bases, with 16 bases left between them. CDR1 and CDR2 (germline): SGHVS, FNYEAQ. The CDR3 region is CASSLGLREFGEQYF. CDR3 DNA: TGTGCCAGCAGCTTAGGGTTGAGGGAGTTCGGCGAGCAGTACTTC.

This clone has only one observation. The chain is built from TRBV18 and TRBJ1-1; D perhaps matches TRBD1 (5 bases). The germline V and J ends were trimmed by 4 bases and 7 bases, with 16 bases remaining between them. The CDR3 consists of 14 residues. Germline V gene sequence: CDR1 KGHSH, CDR2 LQKENI. CDR3 bases: TGTGCCAGCTCACGAACCGGGACGGGAGATGAAGCTTTCTTT. Translating gives CASSRTGTGDEAFF.

The sample holds one count of this clone. This chain connects TRBV10-2 to TRBJ1-6; tentative D call: TRBD1 (5 bases). The germline V gene encodes CDR1 WSHSY and CDR2 SAAADI. V lost 3 bases, J lost 10 bases, and 10 bases lay in between. The CDR3 covers 13 residues. This CDR3 reads CASSDHRRSPLHF. The CDR3 coding sequence is TGCGCCAGCAGTGATCACAGGCGATCACCCCTCCACTTT.

The CDR3 nucleotides read TGTGCCAGCAGCCAGACTAGCGGGGGTCCGCTCACCGGGGAGCTGTTTTTT. Translation: CASSQTSGGPLTGELFF. This chain uses TRBV7-9 with TRBJ2-2, with 12 bases lining up with TRBD2. This CDR3 contains 17 residues. Germline trimming cut 5 bases from V and 4 bases from J; bases unmatched to any gene: 8. Germline assignment: CDR1 SEHNR and CDR2 FQNEAQ (reference sequence).

Here the CDR3 reads CAREVRGAIYF. In nucleotides, the CDR3 is TGTGCCCGGGAGGTGAGGGGGGCCATATATTTT. V and J are TRBV21-1 and TRBJ1-3. TRBV21-1 is designated a pseudogene. CDR3 size: 11 residues.

This chain uses TRBV4-2 with TRBJ1-1, with D perhaps matching TRBD1 (5 bases). The CDR3 has 15 residues. Per germline, CDR1 LGHNA and CDR2 YNFKEQ. V was trimmed by 1 base and J by 0 bases, leaving 9 bases between them. CDR3 sequence reads: CASSQAWTLNTEAFF. The CDR3 coding sequence is TGTGCCAGCAGCCAAGCCTGGACATTGAACACTGAAGCTTTCTTT.

This chain connects TRBV19 to TRBJ1-3; tentative D call: TRBD1 (6 bases). Trimming removed 3 bases from V and 9 bases from J, with 15 bases in between. There are 14 residues in the CDR3. The V gene's germline CDR1 is LNHDA and CDR2 SQIVND (reference sequence). In nucleotides, the CDR3 is TGTGCCAGTAGTATTTCCGGGACATCCAGCACCATATATTTT. Its translation: CASSISGTSSTIYF.

The V gene is TRBV5-1, the J gene TRBJ1-2, with 7 bases matching TRBD1. V gave up 3 bases and J gave up 4 bases; unmatched junction bases: 6. The CDR3 spans 14 residues. From germline, CDR1 is SGHRS and CDR2 YFSETQ. CDR3 bases: TGCGCCAGCAGCTCAGACAGGGCAATCTATGGCTACACCTTC. It encodes CASSSDRAIYGYTF. The complete variable domain, with remaining parts taken from reference TRBV5-1 and TRBJ1-2, reads KAGVTQTPRYLIKTRGQQVTLSCSPISGHRSVSWYQQTPGQGLQFLFEYFSETQRNKGNFPGRFSGRQFSNSRSEMNVSTLELGDSALYLCASSSDRAIYGYTFGSGTRLTVV.

The genes are TRBV7-9 and TRBJ2-6, with TRBD1 matching 7 bases. The CDR3 sequence is 16 residues long. From germline, CDR1 is SEHNR and CDR2 FQNEAQ (reference sequence). Unmatched junction bases numbered 2, after V lost 1 base and J lost 2 bases. The CDR3 protein is CASSLGQGAGANVLTF. Written as DNA, the CDR3 is TGTGCCAGCAGCTTAGGGCAGGGGGCTGGGGCCAACGTCCTGACTTTC.

The chain links TRBV27 to TRBJ2-7; 7 bases are a match to TRBD1. Germline V gene data show CDR1 as MNHEY and CDR2 as SMNVEV (reference sequence). The CDR3 loop spans 15 amino acids. Trimming took 5 bases from V and 0 from J; bases not matched to a gene: 7. The CDR3 bases are TGTGCCAGCAGTCCTGACAGGGTCGTCTCCTACGAGCAGTACTTC. Translation: CASSPDRVVSYEQYF.

The V gene is TRBV9, the J gene TRBJ2-5, with TRBD1 matching 8 bases. After removal of 0 bases from V and 4 bases from J, the junction contained 5 bases not matched to a gene. The CDR3 is 15 residues long. Germline V gives CDR1 SGDLS, CDR2 YYNGEE. In DNA form, the CDR3 reads TGTGCCAGCAGCGTAGGACAGGGGAGCGGAGAGACCCAGTACTTC. This codes for CASSVGQGSGETQYF.

This chain uses TRBV5-5 with TRBJ2-5; tentatively, D is TRBD2 (7 bases). Per germline, CDR1 SGHKS and CDR2 YYEKEE (reference sequence). CDR3 length: 15 residues. Trimming left V 2 bases short and J 1 base short, with 12 bases between. The CDR3 DNA follows: TGTGCCAGCAGCTTTGCGGGGGCCGCCCAAGAGACCCAGTACTTC. Translation gives CASSFAGAAQETQYF.

J is TRBJ2-1 and V is TRBV5-1, with TRBD2 matching over 9 bases. V shed 6 bases, J shed 7 bases, and the junction held 17 bases outside the gene matches. Looked up from germline, CDR1 is SGHRS and CDR2 is YFSETQ. The CDR3 covers 17 residues. For the CDR3, the DNA is TGCGCCAGCACTTTGGGACCGTCCGCGGGGGGGAGGAATGAGCAGTTCTTC. This translates into CASTLGPSAGGRNEQFF.